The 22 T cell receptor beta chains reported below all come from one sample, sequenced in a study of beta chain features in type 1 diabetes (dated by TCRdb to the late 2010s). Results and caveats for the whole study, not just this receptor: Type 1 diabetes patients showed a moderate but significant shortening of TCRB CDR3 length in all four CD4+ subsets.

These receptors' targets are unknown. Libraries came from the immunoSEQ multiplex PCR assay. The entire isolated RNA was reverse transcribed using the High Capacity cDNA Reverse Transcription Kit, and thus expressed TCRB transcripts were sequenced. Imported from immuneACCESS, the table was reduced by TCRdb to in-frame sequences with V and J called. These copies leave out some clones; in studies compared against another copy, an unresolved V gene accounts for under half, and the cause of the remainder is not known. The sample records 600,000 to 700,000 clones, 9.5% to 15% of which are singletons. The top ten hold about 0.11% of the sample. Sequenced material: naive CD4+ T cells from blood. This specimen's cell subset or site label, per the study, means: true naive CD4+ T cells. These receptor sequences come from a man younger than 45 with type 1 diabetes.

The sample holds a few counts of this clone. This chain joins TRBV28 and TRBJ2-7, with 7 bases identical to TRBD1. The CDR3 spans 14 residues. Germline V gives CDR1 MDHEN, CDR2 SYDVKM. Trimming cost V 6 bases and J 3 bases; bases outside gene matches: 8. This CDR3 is CASRPTGQHYEQYF. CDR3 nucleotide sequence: TGTGCCAGCAGACCCACGGGACAGCACTACGAGCAGTACTTC.

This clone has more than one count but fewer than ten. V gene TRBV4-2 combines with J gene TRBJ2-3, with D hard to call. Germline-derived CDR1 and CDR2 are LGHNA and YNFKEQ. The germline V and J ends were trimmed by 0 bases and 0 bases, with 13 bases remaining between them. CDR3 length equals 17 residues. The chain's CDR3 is CASSQDRGVTSTDTQYF. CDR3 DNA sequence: TGTGCCAGCAGCCAAGATCGCGGCGTAACTAGCACAGATACGCAGTATTTT.

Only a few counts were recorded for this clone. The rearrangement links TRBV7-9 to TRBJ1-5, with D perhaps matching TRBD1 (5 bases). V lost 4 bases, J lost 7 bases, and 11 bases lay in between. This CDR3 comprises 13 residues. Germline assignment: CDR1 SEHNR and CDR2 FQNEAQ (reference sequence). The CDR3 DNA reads TGTGCCAGCAGCTCCGACAGTCTACAGCCCCAGCATTTT. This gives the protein CASSSDSLQPQHF.

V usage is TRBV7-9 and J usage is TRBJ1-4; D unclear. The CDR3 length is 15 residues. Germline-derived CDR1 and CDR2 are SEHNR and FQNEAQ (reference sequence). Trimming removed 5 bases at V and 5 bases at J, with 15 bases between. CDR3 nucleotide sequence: TGTGCCAGCAGCCGCGAGGAGGACCTAAATGAAAAACTGTTTTTT. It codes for CASSREEDLNEKLFF.

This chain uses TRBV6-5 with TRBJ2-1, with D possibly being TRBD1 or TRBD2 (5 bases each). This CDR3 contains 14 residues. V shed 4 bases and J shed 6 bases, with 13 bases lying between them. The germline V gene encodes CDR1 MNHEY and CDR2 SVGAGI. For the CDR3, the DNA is TGTGCCAGCAGTTGGGACGGAAATTCCAATGAGCAGTTCTTC. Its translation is CASSWDGNSNEQFF.

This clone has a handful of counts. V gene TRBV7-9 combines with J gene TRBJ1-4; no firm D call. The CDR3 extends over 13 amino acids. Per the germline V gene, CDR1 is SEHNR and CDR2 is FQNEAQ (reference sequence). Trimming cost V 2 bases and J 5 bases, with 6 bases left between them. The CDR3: CASSLNLNEKLFF. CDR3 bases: TGTGCCAGCAGCTTAAACCTGAATGAAAAACTGTTTTTT.

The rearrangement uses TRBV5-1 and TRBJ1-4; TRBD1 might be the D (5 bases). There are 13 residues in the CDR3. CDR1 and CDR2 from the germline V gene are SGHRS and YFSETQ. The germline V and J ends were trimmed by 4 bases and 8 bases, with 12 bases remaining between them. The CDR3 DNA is TGCGCCAGCAGCAATGATCGACAGGAAAAACTGTTTTTT. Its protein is CASSNDRQEKLFF. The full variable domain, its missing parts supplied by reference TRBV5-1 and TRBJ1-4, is KAGVTQTPRYLIKTRGQQVTLSCSPISGHRSVSWYQQTPGQGLQFLFEYFSETQRNKGNFPGRFSGRQFSNSRSEMNVSTLELGDSALYLCASSNDRQEKLFFGSGTQLSVL.

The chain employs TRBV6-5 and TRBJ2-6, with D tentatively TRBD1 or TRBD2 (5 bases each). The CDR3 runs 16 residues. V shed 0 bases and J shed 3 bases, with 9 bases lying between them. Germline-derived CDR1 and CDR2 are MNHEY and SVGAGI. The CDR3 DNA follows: TGTGCCAGCAGTTACTCGAATGGGGGTGGGGCCAACGTCCTGACTTTC. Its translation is CASSYSNGGGANVLTF.

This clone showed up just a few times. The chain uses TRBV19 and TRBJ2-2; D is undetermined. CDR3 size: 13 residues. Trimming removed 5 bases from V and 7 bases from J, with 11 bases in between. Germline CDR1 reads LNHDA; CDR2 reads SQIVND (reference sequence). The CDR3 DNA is TGTGCCAGTAGTCCCCCGATAGTCGGGGAGCTGTTTTTT. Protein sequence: CASSPPIVGELFF.

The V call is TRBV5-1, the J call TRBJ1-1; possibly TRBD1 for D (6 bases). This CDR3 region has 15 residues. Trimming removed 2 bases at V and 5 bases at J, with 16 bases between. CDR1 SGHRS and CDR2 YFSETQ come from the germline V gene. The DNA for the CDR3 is TGCGCCAGCAGCTTTGGGGCAGGGGAGGGGACTGAAGCTTTCTTT. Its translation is CASSFGAGEGTEAFF.

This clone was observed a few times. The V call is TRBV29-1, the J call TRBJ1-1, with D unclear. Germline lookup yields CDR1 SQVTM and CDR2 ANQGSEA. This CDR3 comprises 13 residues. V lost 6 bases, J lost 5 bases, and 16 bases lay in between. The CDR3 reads CSVLVGMRTEAFF. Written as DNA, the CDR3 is TGCAGCGTGTTGGTCGGGATGAGGACTGAAGCTTTCTTT.

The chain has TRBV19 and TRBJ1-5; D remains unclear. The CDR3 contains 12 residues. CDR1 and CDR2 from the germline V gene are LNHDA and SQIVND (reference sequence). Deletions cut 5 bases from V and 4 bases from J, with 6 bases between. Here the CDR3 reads CASSFLNQPQHF. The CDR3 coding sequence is TGTGCCAGTAGTTTCCTGAATCAGCCCCAGCATTTT.

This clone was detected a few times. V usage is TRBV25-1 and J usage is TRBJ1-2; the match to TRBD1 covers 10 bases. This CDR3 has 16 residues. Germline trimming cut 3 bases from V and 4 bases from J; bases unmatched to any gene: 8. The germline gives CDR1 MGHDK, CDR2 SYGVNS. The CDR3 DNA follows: TGTGCCAGCAGTGATGTGGGACAGGGGATGGGCTATGGCTACACCTTC. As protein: CASSDVGQGMGYGYTF.

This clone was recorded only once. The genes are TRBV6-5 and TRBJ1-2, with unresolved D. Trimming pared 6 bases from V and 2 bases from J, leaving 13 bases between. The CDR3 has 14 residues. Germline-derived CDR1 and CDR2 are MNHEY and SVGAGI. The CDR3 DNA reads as TGTGCCAGCAGGTGGATCTCTGGGAACTATGGCTACACCTTC. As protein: CASRWISGNYGYTF.

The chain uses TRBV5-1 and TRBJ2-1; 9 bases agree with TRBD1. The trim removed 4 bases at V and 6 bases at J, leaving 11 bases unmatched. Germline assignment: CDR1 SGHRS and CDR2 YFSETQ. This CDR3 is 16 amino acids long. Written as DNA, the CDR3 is TGCGCCAGCAGCCCCGGAGGGACAGGGAATATCAATGAGCAGTTCTTC. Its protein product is CASSPGGTGNINEQFF.

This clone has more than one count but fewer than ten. This chain's CDR3 is CASGLEDGSPLHF. DNA of the CDR3: TGTGCTAGTGGTTTGGAAGATGGATCACCCCTCCACTTT. The V and J genes are TRBV12-5 and TRBJ1-6, with D unresolved. Germline assignment: CDR1 LGHNT and CDR2 FRNRAP. V gave up 1 base and J gave up 10 bases, with 8 bases separating them. The CDR3 has 13 residues.

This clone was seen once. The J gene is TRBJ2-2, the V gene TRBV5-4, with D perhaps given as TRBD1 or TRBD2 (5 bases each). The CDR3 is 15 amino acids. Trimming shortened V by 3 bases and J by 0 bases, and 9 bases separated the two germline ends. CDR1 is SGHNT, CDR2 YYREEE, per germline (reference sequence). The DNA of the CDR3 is TGTGCCAGCAGCTGGGGGACGTCGAACACCGGGGAGCTGTTTTTT. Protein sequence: CASSWGTSNTGELFF.

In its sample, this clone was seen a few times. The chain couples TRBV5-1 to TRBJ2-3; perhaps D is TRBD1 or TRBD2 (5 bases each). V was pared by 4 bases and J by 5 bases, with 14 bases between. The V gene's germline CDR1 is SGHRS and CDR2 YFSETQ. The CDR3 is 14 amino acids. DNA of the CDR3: TGCGCCAGCAGCCCGGGACGGGCACAAGATACGCAGTATTTT. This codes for CASSPGRAQDTQYF.

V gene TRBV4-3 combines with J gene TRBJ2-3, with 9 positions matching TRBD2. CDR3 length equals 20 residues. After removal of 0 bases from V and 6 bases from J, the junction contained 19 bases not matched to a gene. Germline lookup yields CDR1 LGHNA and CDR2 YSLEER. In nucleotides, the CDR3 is TGCGCCAGCAGCCAAGAGCCCCTTGCGAAGGGACTAGCTCGCATGGATACGCAGTATTTT. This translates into CASSQEPLAKGLARMDTQYF.

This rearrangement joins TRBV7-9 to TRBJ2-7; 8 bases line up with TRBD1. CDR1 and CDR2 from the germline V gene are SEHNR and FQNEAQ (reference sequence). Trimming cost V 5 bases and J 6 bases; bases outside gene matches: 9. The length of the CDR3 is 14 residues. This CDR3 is CASSPLDRGAEQYF. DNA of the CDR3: TGTGCCAGCAGCCCGCTCGACAGGGGCGCCGAGCAGTACTTC.

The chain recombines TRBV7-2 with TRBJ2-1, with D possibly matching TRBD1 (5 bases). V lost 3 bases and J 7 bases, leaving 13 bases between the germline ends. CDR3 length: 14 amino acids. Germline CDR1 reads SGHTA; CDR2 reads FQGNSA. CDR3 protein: CASSFFRVRNEQFF. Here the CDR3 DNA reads TGTGCCAGCAGCTTTTTCAGGGTTCGAAATGAGCAGTTCTTC.

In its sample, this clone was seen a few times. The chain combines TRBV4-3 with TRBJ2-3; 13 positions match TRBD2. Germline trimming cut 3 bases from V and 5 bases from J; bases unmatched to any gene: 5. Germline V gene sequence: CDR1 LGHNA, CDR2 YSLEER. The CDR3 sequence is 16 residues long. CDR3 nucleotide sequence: TGCGCCAGCAGCCAGGCGACTAGCGGGGGGAAAGATACGCAGTATTTT. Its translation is CASSQATSGGKDTQYF.